A single sample is the source of the 10 T cell receptor beta chains below, sequenced in a study of blood T cell repertoires in COVID-19. Only in-frame clones appear in the TCRdb table, and some are missing; sequencing was by immunoSEQ multiplex PCR. The sample records 100,000 to 150,000 clones, roughly 85% being singletons. The sample consisted of peripheral blood. All receptors come from a woman of 80 years or more with acute or convalescent COVID-19.

V and J are TRBV19 and TRBJ1-5; 11 bases match TRBD1. The J segment lost 6 bases and the V segment lost 5 bases, leaving 9 bases of the junction unmatched. Germline loops: CDR1 LNHDA, CDR2 SQIVND (reference sequence). There are 16 residues in the CDR3. The CDR3 is CASSFSGTGGSQPQHF. In DNA, the CDR3 is TGTGCCAGTAGTTTCTCCGGGACAGGGGGGTCTCAGCCCCAGCATTTT.

V and J are TRBV5-1 and TRBJ1-4; no reliable D call. Per germline, CDR1 SGHRS and CDR2 YFSETQ. V was shortened by 5 bases and J by 8 bases, with 16 bases between the two germline ends. There are 14 residues in the CDR3. The CDR3 loop reads CASSPESVGEKLFF. As DNA, the CDR3 is TGCGCCAGCAGTCCAGAGAGCGTAGGCGAAAAACTGTTTTTT.

The rearrangement joins TRBV4-3 to TRBJ1-4, with D hard to call. V shed 1 base and J shed 3 bases, with 18 bases lying between them. Per germline, CDR1 LGHNA and CDR2 YSLEER. CDR3 length equals 18 residues. The CDR3 sequence is CASSQVPGWTGSNEKLFF. CDR3 nucleotide sequence: TGCGCCAGCAGCCAAGTGCCGGGATGGACCGGATCTAATGAAAAACTGTTTTTT.

The chain recombines TRBV9 with TRBJ1-4, with 8 nucleotides matching TRBD1. CDR1 SGDLS and CDR2 YYNGEE come from the germline V gene. This CDR3 contains 22 residues. With V trimmed by 0 bases and J by 0 bases, 19 bases remained unmatched. CDR3: CASSVVGQGIRLFKPTNEKLFF. CDR3 nucleotides: TGTGCCAGCAGCGTAGTTGGACAGGGTATTCGTTTGTTTAAACCAACTAATGAAAAACTGTTTTTT.

The gene calls are TRBV11-1 and TRBJ2-5, with TRBD2 identical over 10 bases. CDR1 and CDR2 from the germline V gene are SGHAT and FQDESV (reference sequence). The CDR3 length is 14 residues. After removal of 5 bases from V and 5 bases from J, the junction contained 5 bases not matched to a gene. The CDR3 coding sequence is TGTGCCAGCAGCCAGCGGGGGGGTGTTGAGACCCAGTACTTC. Its translation: CASSQRGGVETQYF. Variable domain in full (rest from reference TRBV11-1 and TRBJ2-5): EAEVAQSPRYKITEKSQAVAFWCDPISGHATLYWYRQILGQGPELLVQFQDESVVDDSQLPKDRFSAERLKGVDSTLKIQPAELGDSAMYLCASSQRGGVETQYFGPGTRLLVL.

This chain's CDR3 is CASSPWGGSTDTQYF. The CDR3 bases are TGTGCCAGCTCACCATGGGGGGGGAGCACAGATACGCAGTATTTT. The chain is built from TRBV18 and TRBJ2-3, with 7 bases matching TRBD2. J gave up 0 bases and V 2 bases, and 2 bases lay outside the gene matches. The CDR3 is made up of 15 amino acids. CDR1 and CDR2 (germline): KGHSH, LQKENI.

This clone occurred once. The chain combines TRBV11-3 with TRBJ2-1; the match to TRBD1 covers 9 bases. Germline V gene data show CDR1 as SGHNT and CDR2 as YENEEA. The length of the CDR3 is 15 residues. V gave up 5 bases and J gave up 2 bases; unmatched junction bases: 4. CDR3 coding DNA: TGTGCCAGCAGCCCTGGACAGGGGACCTACAATGAGCAGTTCTTC. As protein: CASSPGQGTYNEQFF.

J is TRBJ2-1 and V is TRBV5-4; 9 nucleotides agree with TRBD1. The junction had 1 base not matched to a gene; V was cut back by 0 bases and J by 6 bases. The germline gives CDR1 SGHNT, CDR2 YYREEE (reference sequence). CDR3 length: 14 residues. CDR3 DNA: TGTGCCAGCAGCTTGGCGGACAGGGGCAATGAGCAGTTCTTC. Residues: CASSLADRGNEQFF.

The chain uses TRBV7-9 and TRBJ2-2, with TRBD2 as a possible D gene (5 bases). Trimming removed 0 bases at V and 3 bases at J, with 17 bases between. Germline loops: CDR1 SEHNR, CDR2 FQNEAQ (reference sequence). This CDR3 contains 18 residues. The CDR3 nucleotides are TGTGCCAGCAGCTTAGCAGGCAGGCCGAAAGCGGACACCGGGGAGCTGTTTTTT. Protein sequence: CASSLAGRPKADTGELFF.

This chain joins TRBV18 and TRBJ2-1; 10 bases are shared with TRBD2. Trimming removed 4 bases from V and 10 bases from J; junction bases left unmatched: 10. The CDR3 runs to 15 residues. Germline lookup yields CDR1 KGHSH and CDR2 LQKENI. DNA for the CDR3: TGTGCCAGCTCACTTACTAGCGGGGAAGCTGTGGAGCAGTTCTTC. Translation gives CASSLTSGEAVEQFF.